This entry concerns a single T cell receptor (beta chain). What it binds is not known. J was trimmed by 8 bases and V by 6 bases; bases with no gene match: 6. Looked up from germline, CDR1 is MNHNS and CDR2 is SASEGT. The CDR3 consists of 13 residues. Treatment: approximately 9-day PBMC culture with coronavirus spike peptide pools or control peptides (ViraFEST assay). The source of the sample is a study of vaccination and CD4 T cells after COVID-19. Cultured CD4+ T cell DNA underwent sequencing with the Oncomine TCR Beta short-read assay. Each CDR3 protein is one row after TCRdb ran MiXCR on the PCR reads. The table includes under 25,000 distinct CDR3 sequences, about half detected once. Whole-study findings and limits: The cohort comprised relatively few convalescent patients, and no early post-infection timepoints were analyzed. In convalescent patients, 304 of 307 vaccine-specific clones were mono-reactive for SARS-CoV-2 spike.

This chain connects TRBV6-1 to TRBJ1-4; 7 nucleotides align to TRBD1. The sample was cultured CD4+ T cells from blood. The TCR was taken from a human donor with COVID-19. This CDR3 reads CASRTGATEKLFF. The CDR3 nucleotides read TGTGCCAGCAGAACAGGGGCGACCGAAAAACTGTTTTTT.